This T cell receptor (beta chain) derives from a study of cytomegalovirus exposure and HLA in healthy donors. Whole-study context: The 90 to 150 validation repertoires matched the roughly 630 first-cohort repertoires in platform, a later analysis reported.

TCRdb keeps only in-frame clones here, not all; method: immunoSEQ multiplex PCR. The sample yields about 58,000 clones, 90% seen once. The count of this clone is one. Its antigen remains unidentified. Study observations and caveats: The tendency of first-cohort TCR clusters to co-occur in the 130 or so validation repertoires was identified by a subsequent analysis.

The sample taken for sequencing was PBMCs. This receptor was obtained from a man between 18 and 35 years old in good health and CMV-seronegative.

CDR3 sequence (DNA): TGTGCCAGCAGCCTCGACAGTGAAGCTTTCTTT. It is translated as CASSLDSEAFF. J is TRBJ1-1 and V is TRBV7-9; D may be TRBD1 (5 bases). V was pared by 5 bases and J by 7 bases, with 8 bases between. In germline, CDR1 is SEHNR, CDR2 FQNEAQ (reference sequence). The CDR3 runs 11 residues.